The clone carrying this T cell receptor (beta chain) was seen a handful of times. Sequencing was performed with immunoSEQ multiplex PCR; in TCRdb, only in-frame clones are kept and a portion is missing. The sample shows around 310,000 clones, roughly 80% of them seen only once. The CDR3 sequence is 13 residues long. Per the germline V gene, CDR1 is SGHDN and CDR2 is FVKESK. With 1 base removed from V and 4 bases from J, the gap between germline ends came to 8 bases. This sample was taken from a study of cytotoxic CD8 clonotypes in ibrutinib-treated CLL. The receptor was isolated from a human donor with chronic lymphocytic leukemia. This specimen was PBMCs, taken before ibrutinib treatment. The V and J genes are TRBV14 and TRBJ2-7; D ambiguous. The CDR3 loop is CASSQVSRYEQYF. The DNA of the CDR3 is TGTGCCAGCAGCCAAGTAAGCAGATACGAGCAGTACTTC.